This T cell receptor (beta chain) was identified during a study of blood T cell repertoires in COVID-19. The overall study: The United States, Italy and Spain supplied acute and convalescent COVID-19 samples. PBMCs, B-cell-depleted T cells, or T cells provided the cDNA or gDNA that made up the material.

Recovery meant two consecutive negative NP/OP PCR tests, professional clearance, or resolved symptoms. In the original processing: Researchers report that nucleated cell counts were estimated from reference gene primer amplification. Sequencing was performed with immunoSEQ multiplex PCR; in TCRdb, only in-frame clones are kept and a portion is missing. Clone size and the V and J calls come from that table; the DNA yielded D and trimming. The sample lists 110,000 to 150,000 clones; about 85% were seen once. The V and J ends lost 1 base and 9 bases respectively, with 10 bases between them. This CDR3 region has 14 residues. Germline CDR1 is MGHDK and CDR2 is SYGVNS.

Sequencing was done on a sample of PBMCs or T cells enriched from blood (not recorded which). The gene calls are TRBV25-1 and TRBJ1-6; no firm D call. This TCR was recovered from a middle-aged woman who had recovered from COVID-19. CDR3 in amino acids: CASSESPPSSPLHF. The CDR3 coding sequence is TGTGCCAGCAGTGAATCCCCCCCGAGTTCACCCCTCCACTTT.